This T cell receptor (beta chain) originates from a study of blood T cell repertoires in COVID-19. Study summary: The study drew acute and convalescent COVID-19 samples from the United States, Italy and Spain. Sources were T cells, B-cell-depleted T cells, or PBMCs; the material itself was cDNA or gDNA.

On this clone itself: The same CDR3 arises from other DNA sequences in this sample as well.

Under the authors' procedure: Amplified reference gene primers provided the basis for estimating nucleated cell counts. Libraries were prepared by immunoSEQ multiplex PCR; TCRdb keeps only in-frame clonotypes and omits some of them. Clone size and the V and J calls come from that table; the DNA yielded D and trimming. The sample has roughly 330,000 clones, about 82% seen once; the top ten hold 1.5% to 2%. In germline, CDR1 is KGHSH, CDR2 LQKENI. This CDR3 is built from 12 residues. Between the trimmed V and J ends, which lost 1 base and 4 bases, there was a span of 4 bases. The receptor was isolated from a woman between 45 and 60 years old with acute or convalescent COVID-19. The chain uses TRBV18 and TRBJ2-5; D is unclear. Specimen: peripheral blood. The CDR3 nucleotides are TGTGCCAGCTCACCACGAGGAGAGACCCAGTACTTC. Protein sequence: CASSPRGETQYF.